This entry concerns a single T cell receptor (beta chain). Its target is not known. Using its own MiXCR run on the 5' RACE reads, TCRdb lists one record per CDR3 protein. Of some 400,000 distinct CDR3 sequences listed, about 22% are singletons. The data stem from a study of CD8 T cells in ankylosing spondylitis. Study results and caveats: Disease-associated clones were CD8+ and fairly uncommon in peripheral blood. Before this, some motif variants had been reported in reactive arthritis synovial fluid and blood. About 8 highly homologous variants made up a TCR beta motif, and this motif appeared characteristic of ankylosing spondylitis blood. Significant enrichment of disease-linked clones was reported in matched ankylosing spondylitis synovial fluid.

CDR3 length equals 17 residues. V was clipped by 6 bases and J by 1 base; unmatched bases: 6. The clonotype originates from a male donor with ankylosing spondylitis. V gene TRBV12-3 or TRBV12-4 combines with J gene TRBJ2-1, with 13 bases lining up with TRBD2. Source material: blood, either unsorted or a sorted T cell fraction (not recorded which). The CDR3 loop is CASSLTSGRRSYNEQFF. As DNA, the CDR3 is TGTGCCAGCAGCCTGACTAGCGGGAGGAGGTCCTACAATGAGCAGTTCTTC.